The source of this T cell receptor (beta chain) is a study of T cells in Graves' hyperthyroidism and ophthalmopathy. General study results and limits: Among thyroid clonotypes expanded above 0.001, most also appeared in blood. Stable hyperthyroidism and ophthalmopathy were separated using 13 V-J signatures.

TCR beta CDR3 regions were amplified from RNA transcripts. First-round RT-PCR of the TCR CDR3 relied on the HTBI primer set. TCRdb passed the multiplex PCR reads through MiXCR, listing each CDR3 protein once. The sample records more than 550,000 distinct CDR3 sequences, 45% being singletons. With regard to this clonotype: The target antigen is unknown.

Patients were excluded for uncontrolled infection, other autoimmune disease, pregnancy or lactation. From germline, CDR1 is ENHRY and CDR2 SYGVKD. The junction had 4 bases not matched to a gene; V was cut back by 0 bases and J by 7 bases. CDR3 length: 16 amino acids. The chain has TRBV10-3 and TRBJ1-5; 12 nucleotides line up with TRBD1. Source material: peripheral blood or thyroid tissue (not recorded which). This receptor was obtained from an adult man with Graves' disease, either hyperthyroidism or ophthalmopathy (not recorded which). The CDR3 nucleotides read TGTGCCATCAGTGAGTCGGGACAGGGGGCAGGACAGCCCCAGCATTTT. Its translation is CAISESGQGAGQPQHF.